The rows below give T cell receptor beta chains drawn from one sample of a study of T cell repertoires in cytomegalovirus infection. Antigen specificity for these receptors is unknown. MiXCR, applied by TCRdb to the reads, yields one record per CDR3 protein. The top ten hold over 12% of the sample, which has around 900,000 distinct CDR3 sequences, more than 25% seen once. Sequenced here: cultured CD8+ T cells from PBMCs, sampled from culture after CMV antigen stimulation. The receptors here all came from a human donor in good health (CMV status not recorded). Some clones in this sample may be carry-over from other donors' samples. Both conserved end residues are part of each CDR3.

length	J	V	CDR3
12	TRBJ1-2	TRBV9	CASSPVGDGYTF
17	TRBJ2-3	TRBV4-3	CASSQIGGGAVTDTQYF
14	TRBJ2-4	TRBV7-9	CASSGTGYKNIQYF
15	TRBJ1-2	TRBV12-3/TRBV12-4	CASSFGMGGGYGYTF
15	TRBJ2-1	TRBV7-3	CASSQEGQDYNEQFF
13	TRBJ2-1	TRBV6-5	CASGLSPPNEQFF
13	TRBJ2-3	TRBV6-6	CASTRDRTDTQYF
14	TRBJ2-3	TRBV27	CATWDRLLQDTQYF
14	TRBJ2-2	TRBV5-4	CASSLEGKTGELFF
16	TRBJ2-3	TRBV7-9	CASSLALDRATDTQYF
17	TRBJ1-1	TRBV7-9	CASSLVGDSRMNTEAFF
11	TRBJ1-2	TRBV27	CATYWGGSYTF
14	TRBJ2-7	TRBV2	CASSEALAEYEQYF
13	TRBJ2-1	TRBV9	CASSRGGRDEQFF
16	TRBJ2-1	TRBV12-3/TRBV12-4	CASSLVVGGPHNEQFF
10	TRBJ2-5	TRBV27	CASSWETQYF
14	TRBJ1-2	TRBV7-6	CASSLDGGGYGYTF
13	TRBJ1-2	TRBV12-3/TRBV12-4	CASSFRYNYGYTF
16	TRBJ2-2	TRBV12-3/TRBV12-4	CASSRTTSGGPRELFF
17	TRBJ1-5	TRBV13	CASSLVDRCSGNQPQHF
15	TRBJ1-6	TRBV12-3/TRBV12-4	CASSLGKSLISPLHF
14	TRBJ1-1	TRBV7-2	CASSPEGRGTEAFF
14	TRBJ1-2	TRBV7-9	CASSFPGSNYGYTF
14	TRBJ1-1	TRBV12-5	CASGGGGWGTEAFF
16	TRBJ2-3	TRBV7-8	CASSLVTSGVLDTQYF
14	TRBJ1-1	TRBV19	CASSDQGRHTEAFF
12	TRBJ2-1	TRBV10-2	CASETGGGEQFF
14	TRBJ1-2	TRBV27	CASSLPGRGRGYTF
13	TRBJ1-2	TRBV19	CASIRQGGYGYTF
12	TRBJ1-1	TRBV12-3/TRBV12-4	CASSLRGPEAFF
15	TRBJ1-1	TRBV7-6	CASSSPVGATTEAFF
13	TRBJ2-1	TRBV12-3/TRBV12-4	CASSPYSYNEQFF
15	TRBJ2-3	TRBV6-6	CASSRGDSTTDTQYF
14	TRBJ1-4	TRBV5-4	CASNPGPSNEKLFF
13	TRBJ1-2	TRBV6-6	CASSYSEGYGYTF